This T cell receptor beta chain appears in the sequencing data of a study of blood T cell repertoires in COVID-19. At the level of the study: Samples came from the United States, Italy and Spain, spanning acute and convalescent COVID-19. PBMCs, B-cell-depleted T cells, or T cells were the source of the cDNA or gDNA that made up the material.

Some clones are missing from TCRdb's copy, which holds only in-frame ones; the method was immunoSEQ multiplex PCR. The profile shows about 260,000 clones, about 88% of them singletons. This CDR3 contains 13 residues. V lost 2 bases and J lost 4, with 5 bases in between. CDR1 MNHNS and CDR2 SASEGT come from the germline V gene. The receptor's source is a woman aged 30 to 39 with COVID-19, enrolled during active disease. The material sequenced was peripheral blood. This chain connects TRBV6-1 to TRBJ2-2, with no clear D. Written as DNA, the CDR3 is TGTGCCAGCAGTGAAAGCATCACCGGGGAGCTGTTTTTT. Translated, it gives CASSESITGELFF.